This passage covers 2 T cell receptor beta chains from one sample sequenced in a study of vaccination effects on CD4 cells after COVID-19 (dated by TCRdb to 2021 to 2024). To identify antigen-specific CD4+ T cell clonotypes by their expansion, the ViraFEST assay first stimulated PBMC with viral peptide pools and then applied TCR sequencing. After less than eleven days of culture, CD4+ T cells were isolated with the EasySep CD4+ T cell isolation kit. The antigens for these receptors are not known. Library preparation employed the immunoSEQ multiplex PCR assay. TCRdb provides this immuneACCESS table in a form limited to in-frame rearrangements. Some clones are lacking; in checked studies, under half of them reflect an unresolved V gene, and why the rest are absent is not known. Counted in this sample were around 83,000 clones; 70% to 75% of them appeared once. 1.5% to 2% of the sample goes to the ten largest clones.

The sequencing here drew on CD4+ T cells from PBMCs cultured with HCoV-229E spike peptides, taken before COVID-19 vaccination. In light of the paper, this sample's cell subset or site label describes: HCoV-229E spike overlapping peptide pool stimulation. Every receptor here comes from a human donor who received a COVID-19 vaccine.

The chain links TRBV18 to TRBJ2-7; D is perhaps TRBD1 (6 bases). The V gene's germline CDR1 is KGHSH and CDR2 LQKENI. The CDR3 covers 12 residues. The V and J ends lost 6 bases and 6 bases respectively, with 12 bases between them. The CDR3 coding sequence is TGTGCCAGCTCCCCAACAGGGCCCGAGCAGTACGTC. Protein product: CASSPTGPEQYV.

The V gene is TRBV28, the J gene TRBJ1-5, with D perhaps matching TRBD1 (6 bases). Trimming shortened V by 5 bases and J by 6 bases, and 11 bases separated the two germline ends. This CDR3 has 13 residues. Looked up from germline, CDR1 is MDHEN and CDR2 is SYDVKM. CDR3 loop: CASSATGAQPQHF. The CDR3 nucleotides read TGTGCCAGCAGTGCAACGGGGGCTCAGCCCCAGCATTTT.